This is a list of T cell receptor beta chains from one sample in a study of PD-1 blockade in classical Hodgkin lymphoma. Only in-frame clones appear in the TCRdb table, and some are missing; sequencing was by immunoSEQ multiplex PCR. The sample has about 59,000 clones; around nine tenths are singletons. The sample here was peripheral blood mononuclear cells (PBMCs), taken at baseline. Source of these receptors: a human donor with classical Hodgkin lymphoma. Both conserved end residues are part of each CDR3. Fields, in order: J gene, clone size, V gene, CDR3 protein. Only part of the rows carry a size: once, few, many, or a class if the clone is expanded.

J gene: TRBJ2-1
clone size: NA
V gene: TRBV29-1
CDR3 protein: CSVAYDHTSGRANEQFF

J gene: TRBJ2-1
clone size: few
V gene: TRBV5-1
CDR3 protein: CASSGGSSYNEQFF

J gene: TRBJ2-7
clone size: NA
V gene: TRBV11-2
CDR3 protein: CASSRQGSYEQYF

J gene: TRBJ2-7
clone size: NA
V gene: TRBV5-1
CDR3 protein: CASSHGQGWDEQYF

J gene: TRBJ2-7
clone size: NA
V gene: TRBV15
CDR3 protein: CATSRPGGSHYEQYF

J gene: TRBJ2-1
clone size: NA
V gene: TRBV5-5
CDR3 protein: CASSLGDRGPSYNEQFF

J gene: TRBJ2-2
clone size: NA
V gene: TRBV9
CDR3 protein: CASSVAASSGELFF

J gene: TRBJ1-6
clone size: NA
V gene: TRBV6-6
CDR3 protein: CASSYVGGEDSPLHF

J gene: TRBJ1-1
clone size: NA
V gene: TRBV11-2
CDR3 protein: CASSQPPVRTEAFF

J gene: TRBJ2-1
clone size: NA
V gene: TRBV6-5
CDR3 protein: CASSYTVDSYNEQFF

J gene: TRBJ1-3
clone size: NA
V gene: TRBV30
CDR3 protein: CAWSASPGGADTIYF

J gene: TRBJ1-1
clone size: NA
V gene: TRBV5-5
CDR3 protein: CASSLGVNTEAFF

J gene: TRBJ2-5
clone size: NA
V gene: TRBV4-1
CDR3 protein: CASSQAGQGAGQETQYF

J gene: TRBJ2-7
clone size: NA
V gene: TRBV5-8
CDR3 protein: CASSWGTAYEQYF

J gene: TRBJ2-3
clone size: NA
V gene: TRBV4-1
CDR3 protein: CASSQDRQSTDTQYF

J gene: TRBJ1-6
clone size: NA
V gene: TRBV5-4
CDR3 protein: CASRRDIGVGSPLHF

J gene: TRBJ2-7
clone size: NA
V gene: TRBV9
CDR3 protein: CASSGGDTYEQYF

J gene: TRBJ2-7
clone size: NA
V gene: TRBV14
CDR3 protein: CASSPDLYEQYF

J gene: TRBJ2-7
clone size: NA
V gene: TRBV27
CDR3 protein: CASSLAGGFSYEQYF

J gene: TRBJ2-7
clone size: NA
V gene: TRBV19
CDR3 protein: CATGAGLPYEQYF

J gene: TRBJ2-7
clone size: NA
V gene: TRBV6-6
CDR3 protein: CASTTPSHEQYF

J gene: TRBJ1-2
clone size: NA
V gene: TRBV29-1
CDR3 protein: CSVEEEGARGGYTF

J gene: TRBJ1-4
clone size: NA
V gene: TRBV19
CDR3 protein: CASSIDFKLFF

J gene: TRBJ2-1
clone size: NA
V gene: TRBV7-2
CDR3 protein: CASSLRGQGAGNEQFF

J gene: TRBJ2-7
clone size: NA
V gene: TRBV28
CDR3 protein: CASTSEGKQYF

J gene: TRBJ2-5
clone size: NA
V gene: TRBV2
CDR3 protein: CASSGDVKETQYF

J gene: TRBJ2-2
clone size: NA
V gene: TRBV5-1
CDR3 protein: CASSWGLAGTGELFF

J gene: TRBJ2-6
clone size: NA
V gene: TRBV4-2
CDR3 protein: CASSQGLAGSSGANVLTF

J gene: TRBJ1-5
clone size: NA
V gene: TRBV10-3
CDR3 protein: CAISEQGQPQHF

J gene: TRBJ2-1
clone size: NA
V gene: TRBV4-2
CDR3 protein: CASSQDPRDRDSYNEQFF

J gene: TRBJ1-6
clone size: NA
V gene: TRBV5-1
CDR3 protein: CASSLGQDSPLHF

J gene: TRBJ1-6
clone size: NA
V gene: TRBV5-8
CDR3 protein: CASSSGRGNSPLHF

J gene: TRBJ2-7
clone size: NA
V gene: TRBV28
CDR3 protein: CASSSQGREQYF

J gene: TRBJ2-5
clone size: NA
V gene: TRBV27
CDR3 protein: CASMGQVQETQYF

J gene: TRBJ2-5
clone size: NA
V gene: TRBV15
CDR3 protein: CATSRRQGYQETQYF

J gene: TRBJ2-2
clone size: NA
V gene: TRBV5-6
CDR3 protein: CASSRGRNTGELFF

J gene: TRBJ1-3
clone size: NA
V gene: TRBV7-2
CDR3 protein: CASSFWGNTIYF

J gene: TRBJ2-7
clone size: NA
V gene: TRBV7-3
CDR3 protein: CASSLQGQGRYEQYF

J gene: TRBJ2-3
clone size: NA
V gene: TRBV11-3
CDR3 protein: CASNDGTFRSTDTQYF

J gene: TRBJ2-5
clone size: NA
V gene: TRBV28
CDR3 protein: CARMIPGLAGGLTPQETQYF

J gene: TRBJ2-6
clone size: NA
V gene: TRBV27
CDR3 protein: CASRGGGAGANVLTF

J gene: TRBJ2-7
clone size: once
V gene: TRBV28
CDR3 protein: CASNGGWVYEQYF

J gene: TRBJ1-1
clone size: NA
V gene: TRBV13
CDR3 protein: CATLRGGQNTEAFF

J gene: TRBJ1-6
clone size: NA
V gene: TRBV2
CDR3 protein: CASSDRGRSPLHF

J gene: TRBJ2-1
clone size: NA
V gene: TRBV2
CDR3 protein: CASRETGLAGGFLNEQFF

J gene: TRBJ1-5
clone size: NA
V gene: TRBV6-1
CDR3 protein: CATGSTPQHF

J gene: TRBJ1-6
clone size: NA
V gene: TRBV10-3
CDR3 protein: CASTGTGDSPLHF

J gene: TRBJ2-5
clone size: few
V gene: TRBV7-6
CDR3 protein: CASSLVGGTETQYF

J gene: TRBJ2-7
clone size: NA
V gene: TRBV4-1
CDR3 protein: CASSLSTALIYEQYF

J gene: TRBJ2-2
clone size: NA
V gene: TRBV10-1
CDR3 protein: CASSESWPFTGELFF

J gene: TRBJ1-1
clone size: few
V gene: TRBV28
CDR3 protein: CASSSPKTGTEAFF

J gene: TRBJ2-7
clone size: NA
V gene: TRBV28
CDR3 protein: CASSTDLGEQYF

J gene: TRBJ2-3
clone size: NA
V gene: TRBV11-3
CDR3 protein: CASSRGWAPDTQYF